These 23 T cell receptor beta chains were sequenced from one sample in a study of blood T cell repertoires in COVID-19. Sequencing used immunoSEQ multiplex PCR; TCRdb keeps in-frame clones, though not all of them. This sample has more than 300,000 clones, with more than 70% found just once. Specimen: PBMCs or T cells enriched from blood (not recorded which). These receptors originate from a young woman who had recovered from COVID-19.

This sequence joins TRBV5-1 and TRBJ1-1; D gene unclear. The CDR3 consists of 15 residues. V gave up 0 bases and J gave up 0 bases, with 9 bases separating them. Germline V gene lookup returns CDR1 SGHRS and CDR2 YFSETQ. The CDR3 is CASSLASAMNTEAFF. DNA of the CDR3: TGCGCCAGCAGCTTGGCGTCCGCGATGAACACTGAAGCTTTCTTT.

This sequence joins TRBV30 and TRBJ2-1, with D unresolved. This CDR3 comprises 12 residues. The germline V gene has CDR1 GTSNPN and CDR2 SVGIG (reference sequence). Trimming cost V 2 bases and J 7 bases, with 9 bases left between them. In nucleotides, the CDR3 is TGTGCCTGGAGTCCTAGTCAGAATGAGCAGTTCTTC. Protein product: CAWSPSQNEQFF.

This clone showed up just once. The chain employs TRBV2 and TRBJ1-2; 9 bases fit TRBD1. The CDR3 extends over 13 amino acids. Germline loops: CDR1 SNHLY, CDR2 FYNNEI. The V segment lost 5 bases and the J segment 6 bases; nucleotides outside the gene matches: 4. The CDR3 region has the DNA TGTGCCAGCAGTCAACAGGGGGCAGATGGCTACACCTTC. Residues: CASSQQGADGYTF. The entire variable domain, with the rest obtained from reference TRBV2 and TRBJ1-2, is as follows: EPEVTQTPSHQVTQMGQEVILRCVPISNHLYFYWYRQILGQKVEFLVSFYNNEISEKSEIFDDQFSVERPDGSNFTLKIRSTKLEDSAMYFCASSQQGADGYTFGSGTRLTVV.

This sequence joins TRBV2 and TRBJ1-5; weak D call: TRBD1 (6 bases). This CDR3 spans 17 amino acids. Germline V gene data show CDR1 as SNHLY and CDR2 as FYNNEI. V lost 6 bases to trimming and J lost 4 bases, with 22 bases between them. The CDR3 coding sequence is TGTGCCAGCAGGGGAGTAACAGGGACGTTGAGTAATCAGCCCCAGCATTTT. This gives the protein CASRGVTGTLSNQPQHF.

CDR3 coding DNA: TGTGCCAGCAGCTTTATAACTATGGATAAAAAACTGTTTTTT. Its protein product is CASSFITMDKKLFF. The chain employs TRBV7-9 and TRBJ1-4; D call uncertain. Trimming left V 3 bases short and J 9 bases short, with 14 bases between. This CDR3 is 14 amino acids long. The germline V gene has CDR1 SEHNR and CDR2 FQNEAQ (reference sequence).

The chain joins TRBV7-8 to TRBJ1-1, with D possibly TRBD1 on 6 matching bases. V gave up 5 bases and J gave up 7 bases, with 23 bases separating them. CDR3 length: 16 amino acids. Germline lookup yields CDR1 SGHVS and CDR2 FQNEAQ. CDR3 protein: CASSPDFLTGRNEAFF. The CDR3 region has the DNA TGTGCCAGCAGCCCCGACTTCCTAACAGGGCGTAATGAAGCTTTCTTT.

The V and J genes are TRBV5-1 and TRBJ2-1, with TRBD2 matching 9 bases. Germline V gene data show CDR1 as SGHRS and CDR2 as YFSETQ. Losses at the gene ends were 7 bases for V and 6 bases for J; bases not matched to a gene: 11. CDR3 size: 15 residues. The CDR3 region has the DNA TGCGCCAGCTCCCCCCTCGGCGGGGGGGCCAATGAGCAGTTCTTC. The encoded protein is CASSPLGGGANEQFF.

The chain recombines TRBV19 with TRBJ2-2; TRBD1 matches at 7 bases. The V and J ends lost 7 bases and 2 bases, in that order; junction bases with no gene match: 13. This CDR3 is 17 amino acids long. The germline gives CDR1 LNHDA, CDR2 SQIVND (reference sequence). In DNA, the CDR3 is TGTGCCAGTACTCAGAGGGGGCATGCGGCAAACACCGGGGAGCTGTTTTTT. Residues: CASTQRGHAANTGELFF.

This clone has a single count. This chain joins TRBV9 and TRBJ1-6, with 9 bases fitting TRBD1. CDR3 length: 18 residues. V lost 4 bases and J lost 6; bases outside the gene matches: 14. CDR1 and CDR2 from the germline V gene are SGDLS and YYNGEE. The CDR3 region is CASSNNPKEGQGNSPLHF. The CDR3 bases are TGTGCCAGCAGCAACAACCCAAAGGAGGGACAGGGTAATTCACCCCTCCACTTT.

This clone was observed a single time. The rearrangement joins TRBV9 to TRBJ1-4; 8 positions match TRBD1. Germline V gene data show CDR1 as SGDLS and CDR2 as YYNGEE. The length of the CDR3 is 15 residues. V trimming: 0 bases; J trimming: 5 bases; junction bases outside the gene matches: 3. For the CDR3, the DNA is TGTGCCAGCAGCGTAGGGACAGGGAACAATGAAAAACTGTTTTTT. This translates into CASSVGTGNNEKLFF.

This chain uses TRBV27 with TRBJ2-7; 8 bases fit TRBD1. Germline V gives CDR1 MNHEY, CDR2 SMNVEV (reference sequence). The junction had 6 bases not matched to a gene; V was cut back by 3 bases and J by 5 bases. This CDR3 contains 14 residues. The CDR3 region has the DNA TGTGCCAGCAGTTTCAGGGGGCCGGGGAACGAGCAGTACTTC. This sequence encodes CASSFRGPGNEQYF.

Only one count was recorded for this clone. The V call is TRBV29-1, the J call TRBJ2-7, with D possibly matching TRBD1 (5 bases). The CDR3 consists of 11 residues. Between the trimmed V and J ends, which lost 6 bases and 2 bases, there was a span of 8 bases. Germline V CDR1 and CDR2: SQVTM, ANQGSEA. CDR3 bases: TGCAGCGTCCTGGACACCTACGAGCAGTACTTC. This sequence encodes CSVLDTYEQYF.

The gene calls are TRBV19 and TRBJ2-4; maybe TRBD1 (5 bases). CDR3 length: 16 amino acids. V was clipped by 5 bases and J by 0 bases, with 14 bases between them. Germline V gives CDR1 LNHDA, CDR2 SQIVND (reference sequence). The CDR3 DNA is TGTGCCAGTAGTGTCGACAGTTTTTTAGCCAAAAACATTCAGTACTTC. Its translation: CASSVDSFLAKNIQYF.

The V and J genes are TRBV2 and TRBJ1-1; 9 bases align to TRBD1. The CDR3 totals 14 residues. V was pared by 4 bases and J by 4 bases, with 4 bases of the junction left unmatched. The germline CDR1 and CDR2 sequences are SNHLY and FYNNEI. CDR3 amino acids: CASSGRDRATEAFF. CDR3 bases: TGTGCCAGCAGTGGACGGGACAGGGCCACTGAAGCTTTCTTT. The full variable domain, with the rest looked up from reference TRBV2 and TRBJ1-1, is EPEVTQTPSHQVTQMGQEVILRCVPISNHLYFYWYRQILGQKVEFLVSFYNNEISEKSEIFDDQFSVERPDGSNFTLKIRSTKLEDSAMYFCASSGRDRATEAFFGQGTRLTVV.

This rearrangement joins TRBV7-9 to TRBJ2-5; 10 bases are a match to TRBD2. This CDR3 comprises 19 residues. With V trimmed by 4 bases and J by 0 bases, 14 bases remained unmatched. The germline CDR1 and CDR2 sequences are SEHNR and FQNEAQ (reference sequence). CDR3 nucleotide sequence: TGTGCCAGCAGCTACCTGGGGCTAGCGGGAGAAAAGTACCAAGAGACCCAGTACTTC. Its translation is CASSYLGLAGEKYQETQYF.

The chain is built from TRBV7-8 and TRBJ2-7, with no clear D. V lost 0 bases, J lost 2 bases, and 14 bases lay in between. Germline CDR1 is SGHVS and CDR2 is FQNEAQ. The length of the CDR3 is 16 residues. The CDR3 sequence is CASSLAGPGLTYEQYF. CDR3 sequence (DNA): TGTGCCAGCAGCTTAGCAGGCCCGGGTTTAACCTACGAGCAGTACTTC. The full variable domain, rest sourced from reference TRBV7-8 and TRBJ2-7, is GAGVSQSPRYKVAKRGQDVALRCDPISGHVSLFWYQQALGQGPEFLTYFQNEAQLDKSGLPSDRFFAERPEGSVSTLKIQRTQQEDSAVYLCASSLAGPGLTYEQYFGPGTRLTVT.

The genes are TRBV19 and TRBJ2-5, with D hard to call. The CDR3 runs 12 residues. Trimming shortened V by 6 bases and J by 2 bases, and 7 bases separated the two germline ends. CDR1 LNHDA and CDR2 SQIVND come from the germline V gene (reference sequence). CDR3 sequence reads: CASRQDQETQYF. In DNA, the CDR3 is TGTGCCAGTAGGCAGGATCAAGAGACCCAGTACTTC.

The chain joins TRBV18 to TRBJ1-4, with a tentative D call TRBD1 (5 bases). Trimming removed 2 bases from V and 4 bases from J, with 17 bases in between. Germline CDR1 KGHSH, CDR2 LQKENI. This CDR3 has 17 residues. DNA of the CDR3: TGTGCCAGCTCACCATTCGTCCCCCAGGGTCGTAATGAAAAACTGTTTTTT. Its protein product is CASSPFVPQGRNEKLFF.

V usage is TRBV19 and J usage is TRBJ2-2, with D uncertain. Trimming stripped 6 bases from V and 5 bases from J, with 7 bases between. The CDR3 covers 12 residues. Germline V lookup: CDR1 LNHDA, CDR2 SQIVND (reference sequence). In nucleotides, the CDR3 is TGTGCCAGTAGGCGATATACCGGGGAGCTGTTTTTT. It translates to CASRRYTGELFF.

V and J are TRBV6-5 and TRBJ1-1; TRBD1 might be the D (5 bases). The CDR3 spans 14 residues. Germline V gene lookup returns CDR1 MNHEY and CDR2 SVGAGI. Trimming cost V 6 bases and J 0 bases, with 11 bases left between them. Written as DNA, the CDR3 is TGTGCCAGCAGCAGAGACAGACTGAACACTGAAGCTTTCTTT. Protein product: CASSRDRLNTEAFF.

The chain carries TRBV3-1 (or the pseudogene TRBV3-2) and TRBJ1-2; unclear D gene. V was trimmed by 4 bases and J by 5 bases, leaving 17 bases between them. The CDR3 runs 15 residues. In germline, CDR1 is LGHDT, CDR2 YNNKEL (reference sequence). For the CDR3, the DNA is TGTGCCAGCAGCCGCGCCGAGGGCACCCCTTATGGCTACACCTTC. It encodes CASSRAEGTPYGYTF.

CDR3 residues: CASSRDREGEKLFF. The CDR3 DNA is TGCGCCAGCAGTCGGGACAGGGAAGGCGAAAAACTGTTTTTT. V usage is TRBV5-1 and J usage is TRBJ1-4; 9 bases are shared with TRBD1. With V trimmed by 5 bases and J by 8 bases, 7 bases remained unmatched. This CDR3 contains 14 residues. From germline, CDR1 is SGHRS and CDR2 YFSETQ.

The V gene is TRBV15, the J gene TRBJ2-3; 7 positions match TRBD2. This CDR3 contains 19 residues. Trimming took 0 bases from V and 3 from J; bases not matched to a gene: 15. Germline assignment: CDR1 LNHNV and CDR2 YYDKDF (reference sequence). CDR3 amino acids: CATSRDRGLGGGGTDTQYF. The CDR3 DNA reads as TGTGCCACCAGCAGAGATCGCGGCCTGGGGGGGGGAGGTACAGATACGCAGTATTTT.